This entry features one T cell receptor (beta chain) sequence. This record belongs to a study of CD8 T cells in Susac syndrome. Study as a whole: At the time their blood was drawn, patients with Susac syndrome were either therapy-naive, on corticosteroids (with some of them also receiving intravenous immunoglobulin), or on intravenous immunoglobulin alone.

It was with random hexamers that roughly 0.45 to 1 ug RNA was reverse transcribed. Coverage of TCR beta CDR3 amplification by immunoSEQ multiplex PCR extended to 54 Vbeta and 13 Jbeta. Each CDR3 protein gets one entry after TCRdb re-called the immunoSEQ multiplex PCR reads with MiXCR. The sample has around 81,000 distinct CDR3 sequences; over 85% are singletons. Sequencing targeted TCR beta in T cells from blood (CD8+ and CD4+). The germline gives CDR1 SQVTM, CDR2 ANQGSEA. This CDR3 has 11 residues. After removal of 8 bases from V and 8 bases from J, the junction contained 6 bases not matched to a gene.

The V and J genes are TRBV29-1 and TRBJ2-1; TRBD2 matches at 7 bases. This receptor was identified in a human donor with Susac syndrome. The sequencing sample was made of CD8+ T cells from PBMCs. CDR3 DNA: TGCAGCCTTTGGGAGGGGTATGAGCAGTTCTTC. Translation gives CSLWEGYEQFF.